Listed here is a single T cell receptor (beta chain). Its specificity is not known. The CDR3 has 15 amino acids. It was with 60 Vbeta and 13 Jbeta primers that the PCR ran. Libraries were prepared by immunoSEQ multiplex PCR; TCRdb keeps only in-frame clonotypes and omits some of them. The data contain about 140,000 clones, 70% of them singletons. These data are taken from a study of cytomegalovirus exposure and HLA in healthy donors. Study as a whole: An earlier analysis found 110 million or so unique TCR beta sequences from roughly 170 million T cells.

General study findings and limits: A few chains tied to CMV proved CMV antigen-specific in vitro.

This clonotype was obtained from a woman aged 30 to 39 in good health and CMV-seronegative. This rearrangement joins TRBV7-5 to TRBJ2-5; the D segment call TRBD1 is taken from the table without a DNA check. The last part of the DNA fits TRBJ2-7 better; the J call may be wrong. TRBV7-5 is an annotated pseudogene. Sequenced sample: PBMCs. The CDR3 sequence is CARSLESTGSYEQYF. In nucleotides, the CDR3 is TGTGCCAGAAGCTTAGAGTCGACAGGGTCCTACGAGCAGTACTTC.